The present T cell receptor beta chain was sequenced within a study of shared clonotypes between healthy human individuals (dated by TCRdb to the early 2020s). Background on the whole study: The cohort comprised a couple of women and a few men aged 18 to 49 years. To estimate repertoire size and how much clonotype sharing occurs between individuals, the study deeply sequenced the blood TCR repertoires of five healthy adults. To increase sequencing depth and limit assay-specific biases, TCR repertoire library preparation and sequencing were carried out by different laboratories using diverse techniques. Per donor, leukapheresis produced somewhere between about 0.9 and 10 billion PBMCs.

Donors were healthy HIV-negative adults with no recently reported acute infections or vaccinations. Every donor was a Caucasian adult living in Nashville, Tennessee, USA. For unsorted samples, tens of millions of PBMCs were counted, and genomic DNA was extracted using the QIAamp DNA Blood Mini kit. Blood was collected by leukapheresis, and PBMCs were isolated by Ficoll-Histopaque density gradient centrifugation and then cryopreserved in liquid nitrogen vapor phase. Study-wide conclusions, independent of this receptor: Pairwise subsampling indicated that sequencing depth was expected to affect the degree of clonotype sharing among donors. Only blood was sampled, and tissue TCR repertoires likely differ from those in blood. The genetic and exposure-history diversity represented was limited by the small number of donors.

Using the deep immunoSEQ assay, multiplex PCR amplified TCR CDR3 regions from genomic DNA. Extracted genomic DNA from each cell subset was distributed evenly across all wells of several immunoSEQ 96-well plates, and each plate was treated as a replicate. For unsorted PBMC, around 330 ng genomic DNA, equal to 32,000 or so T cell genomes, was loaded into each replicate PCR. Ten immunoSEQ deep assay plates were used to sequence unsorted PBMC genomic DNA. The purified libraries were quantified using a Qubit 3.0 fluorometer, sized with a Bioanalyzer 2100, and then quantified again using the KAPA Library Quantification kit. Each immunoSEQ 96-well plate was sequenced on its own single-read 150-cycle Illumina NextSeq 550 flow cell. For the original study's pipeline: Because the immunoSEQ output held only junctional sequences and lacked quality scores, the filtering could not match the filtering applied to full-length reads. To assign V/J genes and CDR3, sequences were annotated against IMGT germline references using PyIR, a Python wrapper for IgBLAST v1.9. Reads were filtered out if the reads had weak V/J assignments (E-value above 1e-6), no CDR3, stop codons, out-of-frame junctions, or ambiguous translated residues. V3J clonotypes were defined as sequences sharing the same inferred V gene, J gene, and CDR3 amino acid sequence. To compute the percentage overlap between repertoires, the number of shared unique clonotypes was divided by the size of the smaller repertoire. Richness of each repertoire was evaluated using RTK rarefaction, the Chao1 estimator, and Recon v2.1 estimates of unobserved clonotypes. In TCRdb, the immuneACCESS table is reduced to in-frame sequences with V and J assigned. These tables do not hold every clone; where another copy was compared, an unresolved V gene accounts for under half, and the others remain unexplained. Clonal size and the V and J genes are those of that table, whereas D and trimming came from the DNA. Across this sample there are about 560,000 clones, with roughly four fifths seen only once. Together, the top ten hold around 12% of the sample.

Reading from cysteine to phenylalanine, the CDR3 counts 12 amino acids. The only DNA kept is the CDR3, 36 bases in frame from the first base. V is cut by 10 bases and J by 2 bases, and the space between the germline ends is 11 bases. CDR1 and CDR2 are read off the germline V gene as MDHEN and SYDVKM. As to this clone: No cognate antigen has been identified for it. Base-call qualities are not available, and no considerably larger clone is one nucleotide away.

Sequenced: PBMCs. The sequence came from a woman aged 40 to 50 in good health. Some clones in this sample may be carry-over from other donors' samples. The V gene is TRBV28 and the J gene is TRBJ1-1, with TRBD1 as a weak D call on 5 bases. CDR3 protein: CATGAGNTEAFF. The bases are TGTGCCACCGGGGCCGGAAACACTGAAGCTTTCTTT.